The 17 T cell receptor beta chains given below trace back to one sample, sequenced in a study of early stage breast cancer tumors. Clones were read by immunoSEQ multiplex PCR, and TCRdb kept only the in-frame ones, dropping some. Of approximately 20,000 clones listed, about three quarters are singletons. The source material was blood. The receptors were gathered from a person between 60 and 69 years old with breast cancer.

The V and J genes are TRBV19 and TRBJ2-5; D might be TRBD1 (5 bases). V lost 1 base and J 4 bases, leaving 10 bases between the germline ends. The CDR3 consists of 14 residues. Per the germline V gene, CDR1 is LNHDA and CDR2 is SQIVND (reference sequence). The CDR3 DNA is TGTGCCAGTAGTATAGGCCAAGGGGCAGAGACCCAGTACTTC. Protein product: CASSIGQGAETQYF.

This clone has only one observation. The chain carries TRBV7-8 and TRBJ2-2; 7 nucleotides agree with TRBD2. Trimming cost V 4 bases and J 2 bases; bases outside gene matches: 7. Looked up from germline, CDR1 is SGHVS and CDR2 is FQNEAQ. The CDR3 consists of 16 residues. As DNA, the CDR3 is TGTGCCAGCAGCTCGCCTTCGGGGGGTAACACCGGGGAGCTGTTTTTT. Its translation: CASSSPSGGNTGELFF.

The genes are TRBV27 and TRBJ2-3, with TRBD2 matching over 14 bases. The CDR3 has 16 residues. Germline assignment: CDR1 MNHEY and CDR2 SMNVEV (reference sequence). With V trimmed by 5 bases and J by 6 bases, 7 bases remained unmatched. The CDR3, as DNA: TGTGCCAGCAGTACCAGACTAGCGGGAGGGTCCGATACGCAGTATTTT. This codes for CASSTRLAGGSDTQYF.

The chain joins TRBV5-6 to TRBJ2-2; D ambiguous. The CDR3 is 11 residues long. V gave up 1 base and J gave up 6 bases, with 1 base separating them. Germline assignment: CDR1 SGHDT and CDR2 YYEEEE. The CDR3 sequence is CASSLPGELFF. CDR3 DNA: TGTGCCAGCAGCTTGCCCGGGGAGCTGTTTTTT.

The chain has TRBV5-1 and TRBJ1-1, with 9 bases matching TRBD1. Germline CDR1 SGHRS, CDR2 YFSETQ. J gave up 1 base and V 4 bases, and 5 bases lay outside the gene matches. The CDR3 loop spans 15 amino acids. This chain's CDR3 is CASSTGQGQNTEAFF. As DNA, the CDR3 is TGCGCCAGCAGCACGGGACAGGGCCAGAACACTGAAGCTTTCTTT.

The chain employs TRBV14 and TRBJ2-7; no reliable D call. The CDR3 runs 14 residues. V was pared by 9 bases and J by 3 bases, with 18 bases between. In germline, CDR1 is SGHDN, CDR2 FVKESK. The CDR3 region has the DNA TGTGCCAGTTCTTTACGCTTGGGGTTCTACGAGCAGTACTTC. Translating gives CASSLRLGFYEQYF.

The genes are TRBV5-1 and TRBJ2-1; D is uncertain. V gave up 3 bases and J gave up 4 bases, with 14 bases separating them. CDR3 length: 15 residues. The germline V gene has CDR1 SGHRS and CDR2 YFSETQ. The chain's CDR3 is CASSSTPRAYNEQFF. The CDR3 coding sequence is TGCGCCAGCAGCTCAACCCCCCGGGCTTACAATGAGCAGTTCTTC.

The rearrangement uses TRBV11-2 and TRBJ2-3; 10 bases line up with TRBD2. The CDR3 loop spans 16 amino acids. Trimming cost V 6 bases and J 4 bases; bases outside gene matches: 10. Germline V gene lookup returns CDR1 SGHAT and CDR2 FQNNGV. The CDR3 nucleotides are TGTGCCAGCAGTTCACGCGGAGCGGGGGGGTCAGATACGCAGTATTTT. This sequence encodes CASSSRGAGGSDTQYF.

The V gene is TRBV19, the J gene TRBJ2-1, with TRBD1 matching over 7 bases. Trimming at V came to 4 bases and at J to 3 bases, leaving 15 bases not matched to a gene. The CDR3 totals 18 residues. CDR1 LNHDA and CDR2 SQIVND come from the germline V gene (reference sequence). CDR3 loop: CASSTRQGKERYYNEQFF. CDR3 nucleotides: TGTGCCAGTAGTACCAGACAGGGTAAGGAGAGATACTACAATGAGCAGTTCTTC.

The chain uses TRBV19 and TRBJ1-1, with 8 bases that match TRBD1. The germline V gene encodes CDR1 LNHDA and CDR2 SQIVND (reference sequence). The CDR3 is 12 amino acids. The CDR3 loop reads CASGQGNTEAFF. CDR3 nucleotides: TGTGCTTCCGGACAGGGGAACACTGAAGCTTTCTTT.

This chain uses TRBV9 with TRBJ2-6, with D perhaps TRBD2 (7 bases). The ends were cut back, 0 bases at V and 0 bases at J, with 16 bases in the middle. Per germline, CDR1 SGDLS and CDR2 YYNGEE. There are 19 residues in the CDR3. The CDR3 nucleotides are TGTGCCAGCAGCGTAGATCCCTGGGGGGGGCCCTCTGGGGCCAACGTCCTGACTTTC. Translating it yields CASSVDPWGGPSGANVLTF.

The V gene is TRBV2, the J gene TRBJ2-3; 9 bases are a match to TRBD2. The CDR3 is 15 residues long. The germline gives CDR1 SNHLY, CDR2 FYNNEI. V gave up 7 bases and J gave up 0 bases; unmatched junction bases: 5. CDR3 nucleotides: TGTGCCAGCACCCTAGCGGGGTTCAGCACAGATACGCAGTATTTT. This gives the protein CASTLAGFSTDTQYF.

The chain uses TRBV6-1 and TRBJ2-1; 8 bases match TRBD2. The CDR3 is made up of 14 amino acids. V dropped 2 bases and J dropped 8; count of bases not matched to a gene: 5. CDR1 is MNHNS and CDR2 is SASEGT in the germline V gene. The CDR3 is CASSEIGREDEQFF. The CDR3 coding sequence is TGTGCCAGCAGTGAAATTGGGCGGGAGGATGAGCAGTTCTTC.

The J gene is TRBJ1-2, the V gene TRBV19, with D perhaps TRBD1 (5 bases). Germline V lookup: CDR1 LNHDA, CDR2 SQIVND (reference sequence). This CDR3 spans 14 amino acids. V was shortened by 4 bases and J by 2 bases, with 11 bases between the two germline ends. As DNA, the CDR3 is TGTGCCAGTAGTAAGGGATGGGGGAACTATGGCTACACCTTC. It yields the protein CASSKGWGNYGYTF.

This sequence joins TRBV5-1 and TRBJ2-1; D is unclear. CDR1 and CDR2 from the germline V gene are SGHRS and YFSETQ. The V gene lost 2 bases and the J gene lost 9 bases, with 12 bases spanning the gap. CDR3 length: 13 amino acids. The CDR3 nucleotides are TGCGCCAGCAGCTTCGAGCGTCCGTCTGAGCAGTTCTTC. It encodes CASSFERPSEQFF.

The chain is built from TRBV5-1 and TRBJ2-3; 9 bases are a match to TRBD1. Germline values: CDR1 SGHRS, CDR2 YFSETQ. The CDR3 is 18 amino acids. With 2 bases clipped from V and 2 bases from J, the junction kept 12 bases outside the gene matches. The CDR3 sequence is CASSFLGNRQGDTDTQYF. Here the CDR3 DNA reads TGCGCCAGCAGCTTTCTGGGAAATCGACAGGGGGACACAGATACGCAGTATTTT.

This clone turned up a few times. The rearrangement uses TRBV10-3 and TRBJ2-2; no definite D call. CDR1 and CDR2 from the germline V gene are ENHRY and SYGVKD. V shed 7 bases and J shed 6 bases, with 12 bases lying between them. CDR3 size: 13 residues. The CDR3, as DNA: TGTGCCATCACGAGAAACGAAGCCGGGGAGCTGTTTTTT. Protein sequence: CAITRNEAGELFF.